Listed below are T cell receptor beta chains from one sample, sequenced in a study of blood T cell repertoires in COVID-19. Sequencing was performed with immunoSEQ multiplex PCR; in TCRdb, only in-frame clones are kept and a portion is missing. Of around 150,000 clones listed, roughly 87% were seen once; the top ten hold 3% to 4%. Source material: peripheral blood. The source of these receptors is a woman in her sixties who had recovered from COVID-19. The CDR3 runs from the conserved cysteine through the conserved F or W. Fields, in order: D gene, V gene, J gene, CDR3 DNA, CDR3 protein. A D gene is named only where the DNA matches it firmly.

d_call: NA; v_call: TRBV5-1; j_call: TRBJ1-4; cdr3_nt: TGCGCCAGCAGCAAAATCCAGGGGCTTAATGAAAAACTGTTTTTT; cdr3_aa: CASSKIQGLNEKLFF
d_call: TRBD1; v_call: TRBV5-1; j_call: TRBJ1-3; cdr3_nt: TGCGCCAGCAGTTATGACAGGGTGAAATCTGGAAACACCATATATTTT; cdr3_aa: CASSYDRVKSGNTIYF
d_call: NA; v_call: TRBV5-4; j_call: TRBJ2-3; cdr3_nt: TGTGCCAGCAGCTTGTGGGACTGGACCTCCCTGGCAGATACGCAGTATTTT; cdr3_aa: CASSLWDWTSLADTQYF
d_call: TRBD2; v_call: TRBV28; j_call: TRBJ2-6; cdr3_nt: TGTGCCAGCAGTTTTGGGAGGGCACCCCAAAACGTGGGGGCCAACGTCCTGACTTTC; cdr3_aa: CASSFGRAPQNVGANVLTF
d_call: TRBD1; v_call: TRBV24-1; j_call: TRBJ2-1; cdr3_nt: TGTGCCACCAGTGATTTATCAGGACAGGGGGCCCTACTCCACAATGAGCAGTTCTTC; cdr3_aa: CATSDLSGQGALLHNEQFF
d_call: NA; v_call: TRBV10-3; j_call: TRBJ2-3; cdr3_nt: TGTGCCATCAGTGATTCTTCAGAAGGCACAGATACGCAGTATTTT; cdr3_aa: CAISDSSEGTDTQYF
d_call: TRBD1; v_call: TRBV6-5; j_call: TRBJ2-3; cdr3_nt: TGTGCCAGCAGTTACGGGGACAGACTCACAGATACGCAGTATTTT; cdr3_aa: CASSYGDRLTDTQYF
d_call: TRBD2; v_call: TRBV6-5; j_call: TRBJ2-5; cdr3_nt: TGTGCCAGCTCCCCAGGACTAGCTCGGGAGACCCAGTACTTC; cdr3_aa: CASSPGLARETQYF
d_call: NA; v_call: TRBV10-3; j_call: TRBJ2-7; cdr3_nt: TGTGCCATCAGTGAGTCGATGGACTACCGATACGAGCAGTACTTC; cdr3_aa: CAISESMDYRYEQYF
d_call: TRBD1; v_call: TRBV23-1; j_call: TRBJ2-7; cdr3_nt: TGCGCCAGGGGCAACCGGGACAGGGGGAACGAGCAGTACTTC; cdr3_aa: CARGNRDRGNEQYF